This record concerns one TCR beta chain sequence. This sample was taken from a study of T cell responses to AZD1222 COVID-19 vaccine. The V gene lost 0 bases and the J gene lost 6 bases, with 13 bases spanning the gap. The CDR3 runs 15 residues. Germline CDR1 is SNHLY and CDR2 is FYNNEI. Using immunoSEQ multiplex PCR, the repertoire was profiled, and TCRdb retains in-frame clones only, with some absent. The table includes 100,000 to 150,000 clones, about 93% detected once. The chain carries TRBV2 and TRBJ2-3, with a weak D call TRBD2 (5 bases). This sample comprised peripheral blood, obtained on day 0 of AZD1222 vaccination. The sequence derives from an adult in good health. The CDR3 loop reads CASSEAGAGADTQYF. CDR3 in DNA: TGTGCCAGCAGTGAAGCGGGAGCAGGAGCGGATACGCAGTATTTT.